The 23 T cell receptor beta chains listed next were all sequenced from one sample in a study of blood T cells in healthy people across ages. The authors ran a second PCR of roughly 6 to 11 cycles using a sample-barcoded 5' primer and a J-beta primer mix. TCRdb processed the 5' RACE reads anew with MiXCR; each CDR3 protein has one entry. The repertoire includes 1.5 million to 1.8 million distinct CDR3 sequences, 35% to 45% of them detected once, and 4% sits in the top ten. Input material: blood. These receptors all come from a woman under 30 in good health.

The rearrangement uses TRBV7-3 and TRBJ2-1; D is unresolved. This CDR3 has 16 amino acids. The V gene's germline CDR1 is SGHTA and CDR2 FQGTGA. The V end lost 1 base, the J end lost 5 bases, and 15 bases lay between the germline ends. CDR3 amino acids: CASSLKAGQPNNEQFF. DNA for the CDR3: TGTGCCAGCAGCTTAAAAGCCGGGCAACCTAACAATGAGCAGTTCTTC.

The CDR3 spells CSARDMGDEQYF. The CDR3 DNA follows: TGCAGTGCTAGAGATATGGGGGACGAGCAGTACTTC. J is TRBJ2-4 and V is TRBV20-1, with D perhaps TRBD1 or TRBD2 (5 bases each). With the DNA end fitting TRBJ2-7 better, the J assignment may be wrong. Germline CDR1 and CDR2: DFQATT and SNEGSKA (reference sequence). The CDR3 spans 12 residues.

CDR3 sequence: CASSQITSGRSEQYF. In DNA, the CDR3 is TGTGCCAGCAGCCAAATCACTAGCGGGAGATCCGAGCAGTACTTC. This chain joins TRBV28 and TRBJ2-7; 11 bases align to TRBD2. With 6 bases clipped from V and 6 bases from J, the junction kept 10 bases outside the gene matches. The germline V gene encodes CDR1 MDHEN and CDR2 SYDVKM. The CDR3 loop spans 15 amino acids.

This chain links TRBV20-1 with TRBJ2-5, with 10 bases matching TRBD1. The V and J ends lost 1 base and 5 bases, in that order; junction bases with no gene match: 7. Germline V gives CDR1 DFQATT, CDR2 SNEGSKA (reference sequence). This CDR3 has 15 amino acids. The CDR3 loop reads CSARAFDRGQETQYF. CDR3 DNA: TGCAGTGCTAGAGCATTCGACAGGGGGCAGGAGACCCAGTACTTC.

This clonotype turned up a few times. For the CDR3, the DNA is TGTGCCATCAGTGAGCCGGAGACAGGAAGGCCCCTCTATGGCTACACCTTC. It yields the protein CAISEPETGRPLYGYTF. The chain combines TRBV10-3 with TRBJ1-2; weak D call: TRBD1 (6 bases). Germline V gene data show CDR1 as ENHRY and CDR2 as SYGVKD. Trimming took off 2 bases at V and 4 bases at J, with 20 bases between the two ends. This CDR3 has 17 residues.

The V and J genes are TRBV27 and TRBJ2-3, with D perhaps matching TRBD1 (5 bases). The germline V gene has CDR1 MNHEY and CDR2 SMNVEV (reference sequence). The CDR3 length is 14 residues. V dropped 6 bases and J dropped 0 bases, with 10 bases sitting between them. DNA for the CDR3: TGTGCCAGCAGGGACCAGGGAAGCACAGATACGCAGTATTTT. Encoded protein: CASRDQGSTDTQYF.

V gene TRBV28 combines with J gene TRBJ2-7, with D possibly called TRBD1 or TRBD2 (5 bases each). CDR1 and CDR2 (germline): MDHEN, SYDVKM. Trimming took 6 bases from V and 4 from J, leaving 25 bases between them. The CDR3 loop spans 17 amino acids. Here the CDR3 reads CASSYPLIGEGPYEQYF. The CDR3 DNA follows: TGTGCCAGCAGCTACCCTCTGATCGGTGAGGGGCCTTACGAGCAGTACTTC.

This chain links TRBV28 with TRBJ2-7, with D possibly TRBD1 on 6 matching bases. Deletions cut 4 bases from V and 7 bases from J, with 8 bases between. CDR3 length: 11 residues. Germline values: CDR1 MDHEN, CDR2 SYDVKM. Here the CDR3 DNA reads TGTGCCAGCAGTTCCACAGGGGAGCAGTACTTC. Its protein product is CASSSTGEQYF.

This clonotype was observed once. This sequence joins TRBV15 and TRBJ2-1; no reliable D call. The CDR3 has 15 residues. CDR1 is LNHNV, CDR2 YYDKDF, per germline (reference sequence). Trimming shortened V by 0 bases and J by 10 bases, and 16 bases separated the two germline ends. CDR3 in amino acids: CATSRDRSAFVEQFF. The CDR3 DNA reads as TGTGCCACCAGCAGAGATCGGAGCGCTTTTGTAGAGCAGTTCTTC.

This chain uses TRBV7-2 with TRBJ2-2, with 9 bases lining up with TRBD2. This CDR3 is built from 15 residues. The J segment lost 1 base and the V segment lost 10 bases, leaving 7 bases of the junction unmatched. The germline gives CDR1 SGHTA, CDR2 FQGNSA. CDR3: CATQLSGRNTGELFF. In nucleotides, the CDR3 is TGTGCCACTCAACTTAGCGGGAGGAACACCGGGGAGCTGTTTTTT.

The rearrangement uses TRBV5-1 and TRBJ1-4; D remains unclear. Deletions cut 6 bases from V and 0 bases from J, with 9 bases between. CDR1 is SGHRS and CDR2 is YFSETQ in the germline V gene. CDR3 size: 14 residues. In nucleotides, the CDR3 is TGCGCCAGCAACTCAGGAGCAACTAATGAAAAACTGTTTTTT. It encodes CASNSGATNEKLFF.

In its sample, this clonotype was seen a few times. J is TRBJ2-5 and V is TRBV20-1; a possible D gene is TRBD2 (6 bases). Trimming shortened V by 8 bases and J by 4 bases, and 17 bases separated the two germline ends. Germline assignment: CDR1 DFQATT and CDR2 SNEGSKA (reference sequence). This CDR3 is 13 amino acids long. The CDR3 nucleotides are TGCAGTTACCGGGACCCGGGGGTAGAGACCCAGTACTTC. Residues: CSYRDPGVETQYF.

The chain joins TRBV2 to TRBJ1-1, with D unresolved. V was cut by 2 bases and J by 0 bases, with 10 bases left in between. Germline CDR1 reads SNHLY; CDR2 reads FYNNEI. This CDR3 has 15 residues. Written as DNA, the CDR3 is TGTGCCAGCAGTGAATCCAGGCCAATGAACACTGAAGCTTTCTTT. Translated, it gives CASSESRPMNTEAFF.

This clonotype was counted between two and nine times. This chain connects TRBV10-3 to TRBJ1-2, with D maybe TRBD1 (6 bases). There are 16 residues in the CDR3. V gave up 2 bases and J gave up 1 base, with 14 bases separating them. Germline values: CDR1 ENHRY, CDR2 SYGVKD. Here the CDR3 reads CAISEGGAGLNYGYTF. In DNA, the CDR3 is TGTGCCATCAGTGAGGGGGGGGCAGGACTTAACTATGGCTACACCTTC.

Only a few counts were recorded for this clonotype. V is TRBV20-1 and J is TRBJ1-1, with D possibly matching TRBD1 (5 bases). Trimming removed 1 base from V and 5 bases from J, with 11 bases in between. CDR3 length equals 13 residues. Germline V gene data show CDR1 as DFQATT and CDR2 as SNEGSKA (reference sequence). The CDR3 nucleotides are TGCAGTGCTAGAGTCGGGGGTTGGACTGAAGCTTTCTTT. Translated, it gives CSARVGGWTEAFF.

The chain joins TRBV20-1 to TRBJ1-5; 8 bases are a match to TRBD1. Germline trimming cut 1 base from V and 6 bases from J; bases unmatched to any gene: 11. Germline V gives CDR1 DFQATT, CDR2 SNEGSKA (reference sequence). CDR3 length: 16 amino acids. The CDR3 region has the DNA TGCAGTGCTAGAGCCCGAGGCAGGGGGCAAGGTCAGCCCCAGCATTTT. This gives the protein CSARARGRGQGQPQHF.

This clonotype was counted only a few times. The DNA of the CDR3 is TGCGCCAGCAGCCTCCGCCGGACAGGGATCTATGGCTACACCTTC. It codes for CASSLRRTGIYGYTF. The chain has TRBV4-3 and TRBJ1-2; 8 nucleotides match TRBD1. Per germline, CDR1 LGHNA and CDR2 YSLEER. With V trimmed by 4 bases and J by 4 bases, 8 bases remained unmatched. The length of the CDR3 is 15 residues.

This clonotype was detected only a few times. The rearrangement uses TRBV4-3 and TRBJ2-7; TRBD2 might be the D (5 bases). CDR3 length: 15 residues. V shed 0 bases and J shed 5 bases, with 14 bases lying between them. Germline values: CDR1 LGHNA, CDR2 YSLEER. The chain's CDR3 is CASSQDRLLPHEQYF. CDR3 DNA sequence: TGCGCCAGCAGCCAAGATCGACTACTTCCCCACGAGCAGTACTTC.

This clonotype showed up many times. V gene TRBV12-3 or TRBV12-4 combines with J gene TRBJ2-4; TRBD1 is a possible D gene (6 bases). CDR3 size: 14 residues. Trimming stripped 5 bases from V and 1 base from J, with 9 bases between. This CDR3 is CASSPGEAKNIQYF. As DNA, the CDR3 is TGTGCCAGCAGTCCAGGGGAGGCCAAAAACATTCAGTACTTC.

V is TRBV7-2 and J is TRBJ1-1, with D unresolved. CDR1 is SGHTA, CDR2 FQGNSA, per germline. V was shortened by 5 bases and J by 5 bases, with 15 bases between the two germline ends. The CDR3 has 14 residues. In DNA, the CDR3 is TGTGCCAGCAGCCTCGTTCAAAGGTTTACTGAAGCTTTCTTT. Translation: CASSLVQRFTEAFF.

V gene TRBV30 combines with J gene TRBJ2-7; D is undetermined. In germline, CDR1 is GTSNPN, CDR2 SVGIG (reference sequence). This CDR3 is 13 amino acids long. Trimming removed 6 bases from V and 0 bases from J, with 12 bases in between. The CDR3 loop is CACGSLSSYEQYF. The CDR3 DNA follows: TGTGCCTGCGGGTCGTTAAGCTCCTACGAGCAGTACTTC.

This clonotype was seen a handful of times. The chain employs TRBV10-3 and TRBJ2-1; 11 bases fit TRBD2. The germline CDR1 and CDR2 sequences are ENHRY and SYGVKD. The length of the CDR3 is 18 residues. Germline trimming cut 2 bases from V and 0 bases from J; bases unmatched to any gene: 6. CDR3 loop: CAISETSGGLSSYNEQFF. In DNA form, the CDR3 reads TGTGCCATCAGTGAGACTAGCGGGGGCCTCTCCTCCTACAATGAGCAGTTCTTC.

This chain connects TRBV27 to TRBJ2-5; D remains unclear. The V end lost 8 bases, the J end lost 5 bases, and 12 bases lay between the germline ends. The length of the CDR3 is 12 residues. The germline gives CDR1 MNHEY, CDR2 SMNVEV (reference sequence). This CDR3 is CASGERWETQYF. Written as DNA, the CDR3 is TGTGCCAGCGGTGAACGGTGGGAGACCCAGTACTTC.